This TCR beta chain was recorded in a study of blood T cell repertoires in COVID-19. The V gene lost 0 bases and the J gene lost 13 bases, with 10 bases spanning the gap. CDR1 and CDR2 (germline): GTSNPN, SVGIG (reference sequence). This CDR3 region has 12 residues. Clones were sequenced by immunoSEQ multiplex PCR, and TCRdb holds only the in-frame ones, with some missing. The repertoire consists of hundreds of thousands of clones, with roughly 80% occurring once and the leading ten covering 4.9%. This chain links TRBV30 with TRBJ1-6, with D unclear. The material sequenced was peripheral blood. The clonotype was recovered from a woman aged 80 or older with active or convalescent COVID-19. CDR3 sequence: CAWSVRGRPLHF. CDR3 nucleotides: TGTGCCTGGAGTGTCCGGGGTCGGCCCCTCCACTTT.